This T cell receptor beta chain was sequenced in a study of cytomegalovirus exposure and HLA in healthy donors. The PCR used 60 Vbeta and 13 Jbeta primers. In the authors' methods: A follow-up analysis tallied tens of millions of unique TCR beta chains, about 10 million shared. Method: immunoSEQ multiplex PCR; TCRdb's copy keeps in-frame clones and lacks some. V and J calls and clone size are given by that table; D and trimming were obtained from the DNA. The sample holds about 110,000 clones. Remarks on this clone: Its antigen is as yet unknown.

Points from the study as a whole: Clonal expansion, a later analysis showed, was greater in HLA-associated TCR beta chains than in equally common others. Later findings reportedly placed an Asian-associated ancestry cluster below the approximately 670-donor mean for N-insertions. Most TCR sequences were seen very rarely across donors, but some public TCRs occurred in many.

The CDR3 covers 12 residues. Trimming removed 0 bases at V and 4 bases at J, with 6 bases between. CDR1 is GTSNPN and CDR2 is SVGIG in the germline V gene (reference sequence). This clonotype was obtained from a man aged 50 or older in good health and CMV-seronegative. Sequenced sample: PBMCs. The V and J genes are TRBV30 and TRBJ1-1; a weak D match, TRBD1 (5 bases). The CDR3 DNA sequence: TGTGCCTGGAGTGTGGGGGGCACTGAAGCTTTCTTT. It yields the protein CAWSVGGTEAFF.